This is a list of T cell receptor beta chains from one sample in a study of cytomegalovirus exposure and HLA in healthy donors. Sequencing was performed with immunoSEQ multiplex PCR; in TCRdb, only in-frame clones are kept and a portion is missing. The sample shows around 120,000 clones, 60% to 85% of them seen only once. The sequencing input was PBMCs. The receptors were gathered from a woman in her thirties or forties in good health and CMV-seropositive. CDR3s include the opening cysteine and the closing phenylalanine or tryptophan. D genes are given only for firm matches. Part of the rows lack a size; the others show once, few, many or a class for expanded clones.

CDR3 DNA: TGTGCCAGCAGTGAATTCCGCGGGACTAGCGGTCTGGCGCAGTACTTC
CDR3 protein: CASSEFRGTSGLAQYF
clone size: .
V gene: TRBV25-1
D gene: TRBD2
J gene: TRBJ2-7

CDR3 DNA: TGTGCCATCATGGCGGGCCCGAACACTGAAGCTTTCTTT
CDR3 protein: CAIMAGPNTEAFF
clone size: .
V gene: TRBV10-3
D gene: .
J gene: TRBJ1-1

CDR3 DNA: TGCAGCGTTTCCAGCAGGGAAGAGACCCAGTACTTC
CDR3 protein: CSVSSREETQYF
clone size: .
V gene: TRBV29-1
D gene: .
J gene: TRBJ2-5

CDR3 DNA: TGTGCCATCAGTGAAACAGGGGGAGCTAACTATGGCTACACCTTC
CDR3 protein: CAISETGGANYGYTF
clone size: once
V gene: TRBV10-3
D gene: TRBD1
J gene: TRBJ1-2

CDR3 DNA: TGTGCCAGCAGCCCCCGCTCAGGACAGGGTGGCAATTCACCCCTCCACTTT
CDR3 protein: CASSPRSGQGGNSPLHF
clone size: .
V gene: TRBV14
D gene: TRBD1
J gene: TRBJ1-6

CDR3 DNA: TGTGCCAGCAGCGAAAAGGGGGTGGCCTACTCTGGAAACACCATATATTTT
CDR3 protein: CASSEKGVAYSGNTIYF
clone size: .
V gene: TRBV9
D gene: .
J gene: TRBJ1-3

CDR3 DNA: TGCGCCAGCAGCAGAGAGACAGGGATCCTAGGGACAGATACGCAGTATTTT
CDR3 protein: CASSRETGILGTDTQYF
clone size: once
V gene: TRBV5-1
D gene: TRBD1
J gene: TRBJ2-3

CDR3 DNA: TGTGCCAGCAGTTTTAGTGGGGCTAACACCGGGGAGCTGTTTTTT
CDR3 protein: CASSFSGANTGELFF
clone size: .
V gene: TRBV28
D gene: .
J gene: TRBJ2-2

CDR3 DNA: TGTGCCAGCAGCGTAATCACGGGCGAGCAGTACTTC
CDR3 protein: CASSVITGEQYF
clone size: .
V gene: TRBV2
D gene: .
J gene: TRBJ2-7

CDR3 DNA: TGTGCCAGCTACACGAGCGGGGAGGGCTATGGCTACACCTTC
CDR3 protein: CASYTSGEGYGYTF
clone size: .
V gene: TRBV2
D gene: .
J gene: TRBJ1-2

CDR3 DNA: TGTGCCTGGAGTGTAGTGAGTAACACCGGGGAGCTGTTTTTT
CDR3 protein: CAWSVVSNTGELFF
clone size: .
V gene: TRBV30
D gene: .
J gene: TRBJ2-2

CDR3 DNA: TGTGCCAGCACCCCTGAGACTCCGGGACAGACTTATGGCTACACCTTC
CDR3 protein: CASTPETPGQTYGYTF
clone size: .
V gene: TRBV5-4
D gene: TRBD1
J gene: TRBJ1-2

CDR3 DNA: TGTGCCAACGTACAGGGTGGAAATCAGCCCCAGCATTTT
CDR3 protein: CANVQGGNQPQHF
clone size: .
V gene: TRBV21-1
D gene: .
J gene: TRBJ1-5

CDR3 DNA: TGCGCCAGCAGCTTGGGGACACAAGAGACCCAGTACTTC
CDR3 protein: CASSLGTQETQYF
clone size: .
V gene: TRBV5-1
D gene: .
J gene: TRBJ2-5

CDR3 DNA: TGTGCCACCCACAGGGATAAGGATGGCTACACCTTC
CDR3 protein: CATHRDKDGYTF
clone size: .
V gene: TRBV6-5
D gene: .
J gene: TRBJ1-2

CDR3 DNA: TGCGCCAGCACCACAGGGGGTCCTAATGAAAAACTGTTTTTT
CDR3 protein: CASTTGGPNEKLFF
clone size: .
V gene: TRBV5-1
D gene: TRBD1
J gene: TRBJ1-4

CDR3 DNA: TGTGCCAGTAGTATCGGATCCGCGGGGAGGACAGATACGCAGTATTTT
CDR3 protein: CASSIGSAGRTDTQYF
clone size: few
V gene: TRBV19
D gene: .
J gene: TRBJ2-3

CDR3 DNA: TGCGCCAGCAGTGTCGGGACTAGAAGCAACCAAGAGACCCAGTACTTC
CDR3 protein: CASSVGTRSNQETQYF
clone size: .
V gene: TRBV10-2
D gene: TRBD2
J gene: TRBJ2-5

CDR3 DNA: TGTGCCAGCAGCTCCCCGGCAGGGGGCGTGGAAAAACTGTTTTTT
CDR3 protein: CASSSPAGGVEKLFF
clone size: .
V gene: TRBV5-5
D gene: TRBD1
J gene: TRBJ1-4

CDR3 DNA: TGTGCCAGTATCCCACCGGGACATTTGAACACTGAAGCTTTCTTT
CDR3 protein: CASIPPGHLNTEAFF
clone size: .
V gene: TRBV19
D gene: .
J gene: TRBJ1-1

CDR3 DNA: TGTGCCAGCAGGAGCGGGGGCCGCGTCTACGAGCAGTACTTC
CDR3 protein: CASRSGGRVYEQYF
clone size: .
V gene: TRBV2
D gene: TRBD2
J gene: TRBJ2-7

CDR3 DNA: TGTGCCAGCAGCTGGGGACTAGCGGGTAACACCGGGGAGCTGTTTTTT
CDR3 protein: CASSWGLAGNTGELFF
clone size: .
V gene: TRBV5-6
D gene: TRBD2
J gene: TRBJ2-2

CDR3 DNA: TGTGCCAGCAGCCAGGGTGGGACAGGGACAGTCTGGGCTGAAGCTTTCTTT
CDR3 protein: CASSQGGTGTVWAEAFF
clone size: few
V gene: TRBV14
D gene: TRBD1
J gene: TRBJ1-1

CDR3 DNA: TGTGCCAGCAGCCGGACAGGGGAGAATCAGCCCCAGCATTTT
CDR3 protein: CASSRTGENQPQHF
clone size: .
V gene: TRBV7-9
D gene: TRBD1
J gene: TRBJ1-5

CDR3 DNA: TGCAGCGTCCGGACAGGGGCTGGCTACACCTTC
CDR3 protein: CSVRTGAGYTF
clone size: .
V gene: TRBV29-1
D gene: TRBD1
J gene: TRBJ1-2

CDR3 DNA: TGCGCCAGCAGCTTGGCCGGAGGGTTCTACGAGCAGTACTTC
CDR3 protein: CASSLAGGFYEQYF
clone size: .
V gene: TRBV5-1
D gene: .
J gene: TRBJ2-7

CDR3 DNA: TGCGCCAGCAGCCCCGGGACAGGGATACAGGAGCAGTTCTTC
CDR3 protein: CASSPGTGIQEQFF
clone size: .
V gene: TRBV5-1
D gene: TRBD1
J gene: TRBJ2-1

CDR3 DNA: TGTGCCATCAGTGAGTCCCGGGGGGCTATAGATACGCAGTATTTT
CDR3 protein: CAISESRGAIDTQYF
clone size: .
V gene: TRBV10-3
D gene: .
J gene: TRBJ2-3

CDR3 DNA: TGTGCCAGCAGCGACGGGACTAGCGACTACGAGCAGTACTTC
CDR3 protein: CASSDGTSDYEQYF
clone size: .
V gene: TRBV9
D gene: TRBD2
J gene: TRBJ2-7

CDR3 DNA: TGCGCCAGCAGCGCCGGGACTAGCGACTACAATGAGCAGTTCTTC
CDR3 protein: CASSAGTSDYNEQFF
clone size: .
V gene: TRBV10-1
D gene: TRBD2
J gene: TRBJ2-1

CDR3 DNA: TGTGCCAGCTCTGACACCGGGGAGCTGTTTTTT
CDR3 protein: CASSDTGELFF
clone size: once
V gene: TRBV6-5
D gene: .
J gene: TRBJ2-2

CDR3 DNA: TGTGCCATGAGGGGACAGATGAACACCGGGGAGCTGTTTTTT
CDR3 protein: CAMRGQMNTGELFF
clone size: .
V gene: TRBV10-3
D gene: TRBD1
J gene: TRBJ2-2

CDR3 DNA: TGTGCCAGCAGCTTGAAGCGGGGAGTATTCGGAAACACCATATATTTT
CDR3 protein: CASSLKRGVFGNTIYF
clone size: .
V gene: TRBV5-8
D gene: .
J gene: TRBJ1-3